This T cell receptor beta chain was identified in a study of T cell responses to AZD1222 COVID-19 vaccine. Sequenced by immunoSEQ multiplex PCR; TCRdb stores in-frame clones only, minus some. This table has about 140,000 clones, more than 85% appearing once. Overall study findings and caveats: Across spike, vaccine-associated CD4 TCRs were found, dominant at 160-218 and 743-854. Seropositive AZD1222 recipients at baseline numbered only five or six. Two doses of AZD1222 preceded a rise in Spike-specific TCR breadth and depth.

Per germline, CDR1 SEHNR and CDR2 FQNEAQ (reference sequence). The CDR3 sequence is 15 residues long. The V end lost 5 bases, the J end lost 0 bases, and 10 bases lay between the germline ends. With respect to this clone: Its antigen remains unidentified.

Source: peripheral blood, taken 28 days after the second AZD1222 dose. The receptor comes from an adult who received the AZD1222 COVID-19 vaccine. The chain uses TRBV7-9 and TRBJ1-4; D ambiguous. The CDR3 nucleotides read TGTGCCAGCAGCCCCCGGGGTGCAACTAATGAAAAACTGTTTTTT. Translation gives CASSPRGATNEKLFF.